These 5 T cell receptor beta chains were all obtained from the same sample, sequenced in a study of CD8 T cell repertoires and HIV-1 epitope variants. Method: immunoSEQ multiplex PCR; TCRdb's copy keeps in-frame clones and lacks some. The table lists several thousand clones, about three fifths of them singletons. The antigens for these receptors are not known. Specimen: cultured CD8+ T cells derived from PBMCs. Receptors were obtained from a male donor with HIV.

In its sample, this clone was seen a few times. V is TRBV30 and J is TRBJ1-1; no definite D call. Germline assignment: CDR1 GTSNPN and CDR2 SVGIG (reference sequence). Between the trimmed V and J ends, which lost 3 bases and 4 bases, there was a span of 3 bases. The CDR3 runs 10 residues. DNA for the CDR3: TGTGCCTGGAGGACCACTGAAGCTTTCTTT. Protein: CAWRTTEAFF.

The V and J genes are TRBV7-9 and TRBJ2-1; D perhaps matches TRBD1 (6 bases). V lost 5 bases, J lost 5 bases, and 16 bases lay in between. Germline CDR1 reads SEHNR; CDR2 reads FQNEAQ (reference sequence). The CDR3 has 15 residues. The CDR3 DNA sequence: TGTGCCAGCAGCCTCGGTCAGGGGCTAAACAATGAGCAGTTCTTC. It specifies CASSLGQGLNNEQFF.

As DNA, the CDR3 is TGTGCCAGCAGCGCTTCAGGGGATACGCAGTATTTT. This codes for CASSASGDTQYF. This chain joins TRBV9 and TRBJ2-3; D is perhaps TRBD1 (5 bases). The ends were cut back, 3 bases at V and 6 bases at J, with 8 bases in the middle. CDR3 length equals 12 residues. In germline, CDR1 is SGDLS, CDR2 YYNGEE. The whole variable domain, remainder taken from reference TRBV9 and TRBJ2-3, is DSGVTQTPKHLITATGQRVTLRCSPRSGDLSVYWYQQSLDQGLQFLIQYYNGEERAKGNILERFSAQQFPDLHSELNLSSLELGDSALYFCASSASGDTQYFGPGTRLTVL.

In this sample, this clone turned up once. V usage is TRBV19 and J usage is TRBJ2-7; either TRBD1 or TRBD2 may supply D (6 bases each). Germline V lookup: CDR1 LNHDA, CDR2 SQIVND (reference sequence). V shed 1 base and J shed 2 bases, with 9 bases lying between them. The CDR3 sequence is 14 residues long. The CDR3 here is CASSIGGGPYEQYF. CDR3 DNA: TGTGCCAGTAGTATAGGAGGGGGGCCCTACGAGCAGTACTTC.

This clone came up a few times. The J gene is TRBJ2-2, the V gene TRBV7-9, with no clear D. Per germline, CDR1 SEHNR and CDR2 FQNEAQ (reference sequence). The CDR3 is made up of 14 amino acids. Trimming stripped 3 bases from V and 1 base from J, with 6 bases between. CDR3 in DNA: TGTGCCAGCAGCTTTCGCGGGAACACCGGGGAGCTGTTTTTT. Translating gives CASSFRGNTGELFF.